The entry that follows covers one TCR beta chain sequence. What it binds is not known. This table comes from immunoSEQ multiplex PCR, and its TCRdb copy is limited to in-frame clones, with some not included. This table holds approximately 41,000 clones, 77% found once. This sample stems from a study of CD4 T cells in relation to SARS-CoV-2 and coronaviruses. Study conclusions and caveats: Samples before the pandemic and after infection were not matched within any donor.

The germline V and J ends were trimmed by 1 base and 2 bases, with 9 bases remaining between them. Germline V gene lookup returns CDR1 SGHAT and CDR2 FQNNGV. This CDR3 is 15 amino acids long. What was sequenced was memory CD4+ T cells from PBMCs, cultured in vitro. This TCR was sampled from an adult with COVID-19. The genes are TRBV11-2 and TRBJ2-1, with D possibly TRBD2 on 7 matching bases. CDR3 protein: CASSLVRGPYNEQFF. Written as DNA, the CDR3 is TGTGCCAGCAGCTTAGTGCGGGGGCCCTACAATGAGCAGTTCTTC.